This is a list of T cell receptor beta chains from one sample in a study of human T cells and chemical hapten exposure. TCRdb re-called the RACE reads through MiXCR, storing one row per CDR3 protein. The sample consists of approximately 370,000 distinct CDR3 sequences, 5% to 6.5% of them appearing once. This specimen consisted of whole blood, obtained in connection with sensitization to the hapten diphenylcyclopropenone (DPC). The source of these receptors is a woman in her late teens or twenties with alopecia areata. Some clones in this sample may be carry-over from other donors' samples. Both conserved end residues are part of each CDR3. The order of the fields is CDR3 DNA, CDR3 protein, J gene, clone size, D gene, V gene. A D gene is named only where the DNA matches it firmly. Expanded clones get a size class; other rows say once, few or many, or leave the size out.

TGCAGTGCTAGAAGGGGGGGCGCGCATGAGCAGTACTTC | CSARRGGAHEQYF | TRBJ2-7 | many | - | TRBV20-1
TGTGCCAGCAGCGTACCAGACACAGATACGCAGTATTTT | CASSVPDTDTQYF | TRBJ2-3 | - | - | TRBV9
TGTGCCAGCAAGGACGTAGCGGGGAGCGATACGCAGTATTTT | CASKDVAGSDTQYF | TRBJ2-3 | few | TRBD2 | TRBV28
TGTGCCAGCACCCTAGGGGCTTCGGCGAACACCATATATTTT | CASTLGASANTIYF | TRBJ1-3 | many | - | TRBV7-9
TGCAGTGCTAGACAGGGGGCGAGGGATACGCAGTATTTT | CSARQGARDTQYF | TRBJ2-3 | many | TRBD1 | TRBV20-1
TGTGCCAGCAGTTCCCTGGCTAGCGGGGGGGTCGGTACAGATACGCAGTATTTT | CASSSLASGGVGTDTQYF | TRBJ2-3 | - | TRBD2 | TRBV6-6
TGTGCCAGCAGTTTCCAGTACGGATTCTACGAGCAGTACTTC | CASSFQYGFYEQYF | TRBJ2-7 | few | - | TRBV12-3/TRBV12-4
TGTGCCAGCAGCTTAATAAGGGGGGATACGCAGTATTTT | CASSLIRGDTQYF | TRBJ2-3 | - | - | TRBV11-1
TGTGCCAGCACTCAGAGGACGGTGGGGACTGAAGCTTTCTTT | CASTQRTVGTEAFF | TRBJ1-1 | few | - | TRBV6-2/TRBV6-3
TGTGCCAGTAGTATCTCCACCGGGACAAGTTTTAAGAACTATGGCTACACCTTC | CASSISTGTSFKNYGYTF | TRBJ1-2 | few | - | TRBV19
TGTGCCAGCAGCGGACAGATCTCTGGAAACACCATATATTTT | CASSGQISGNTIYF | TRBJ1-3 | - | - | TRBV2
TGTGCCAGCAGTCCTTCGGGACAGACTAATGAAAAACTGTTTTTT | CASSPSGQTNEKLFF | TRBJ1-4 | many | TRBD1 | TRBV28
TGTGCCAGCAGCTGGGGTCGGGACAGAACCTACGAGCAGTACTTC | CASSWGRDRTYEQYF | TRBJ2-7 | - | TRBD1 | TRBV5-4
TGTGCCAGCAGCCGGGACAGTAGGGAGAGGCAGTACTTC | CASSRDSRERQYF | TRBJ2-7 | many | TRBD1 | TRBV5-6
TGTGCCAGCAGCTTAGGCCTAGCTGAAGATACGCAGTATTTT | CASSLGLAEDTQYF | TRBJ2-3 | many | - | TRBV7-2
TGTGCCAGCAGTGAACTTAGGCTCAGCACAGATACGCAGTATTTT | CASSELRLSTDTQYF | TRBJ2-3 | - | - | TRBV2
TGTGCCAGCAGAACAACAGGGGGAAGCGAAAAACTGTTTTTT | CASRTTGGSEKLFF | TRBJ1-4 | many | TRBD1 | TRBV6-5
TGTGCCAGCAGTTTACACCCACTGACAGCGGCGATCTATGGCTACACCTTC | CASSLHPLTAAIYGYTF | TRBJ1-2 | few | - | TRBV6-5
TGTGCCAGCAGCTTAAGCCCGGGACAGCTAAAGTATGGCTACACCTTC | CASSLSPGQLKYGYTF | TRBJ1-2 | few | TRBD1 | TRBV28
TGCAGTGCAGGACAGGGTGAGGCCTACGAGCAGTACTTC | CSAGQGEAYEQYF | TRBJ2-7 | - | TRBD1 | TRBV20-1
TGCAGTGCGACAGGGGTGAATCAGCCCCAGCATTTT | CSATGVNQPQHF | TRBJ1-5 | many | TRBD1 | TRBV20-1
TGCAGTGCTAACCCAGGGGTGAACACTGAAGCTTTCTTT | CSANPGVNTEAFF | TRBJ1-1 | few | - | TRBV20-1